The present T cell receptor (beta chain) was sequenced within a study of blood T cell repertoires in COVID-19. Study in general: From T cells, B-cell-depleted T cells, or PBMCs came the material, which was cDNA or gDNA.

Methods used by the authors: For nucleated cells, counts were estimated from reference gene primer amplification. Produced via immunoSEQ multiplex PCR; TCRdb's table is partial and in-frame only. V and J calls and clone size are as listed in that table; D and trimming were resolved from the DNA. The data hold under 95,000 clones, with roughly 82% observed a single time. Trimming cost V 8 bases and J 2 bases, with 16 bases left between them. Germline V gene lookup returns CDR1 LNHNV and CDR2 YYDKDF (reference sequence). The length of the CDR3 is 15 residues. Sequencing was performed on peripheral blood. This rearrangement joins TRBV15 to TRBJ1-5; D is undetermined. The sequence was obtained from a man aged 45-60 years with acute or convalescent COVID-19. The CDR3 loop is CATSPALMRNQPQHF. CDR3 bases: TGTGCCACCTCCCCAGCGCTCATGCGCAATCAGCCCCAGCATTTT.